The clone carrying this T cell receptor beta chain was picked up a small number of times. The V end was cut by 2 bases, the J end by 7 bases, with 9 bases between. The CDR3 runs 13 residues. The entry originates in a study of blood T cells in healthy people across ages. A second PCR, run for about 7 to 11 cycles, used a sample-barcoded 5' primer plus a J-beta primer mix. One entry per CDR3 protein, called by TCRdb with MiXCR from the 5' RACE reads. This sample has 700,000 to 900,000 distinct CDR3 sequences, with about 48% found just once. Material for sequencing was blood. V usage is TRBV12-3 or TRBV12-4 and J usage is TRBJ1-5; D might be TRBD1 (6 bases). The sequence was obtained from a man of 80 years or more in good health. The CDR3 reads CASSLSGVQPQHF. Here the CDR3 DNA reads TGTGCCAGCAGTTTATCAGGGGTCCAGCCCCAGCATTTT.